These 3 T cell receptor beta chains came from one sample sequenced in a study of blood T cell repertoires in COVID-19. Generated by immunoSEQ multiplex PCR, the TCRdb table keeps only in-frame clones and is missing some. The table has approximately 150,000 clones, around 87% seen once. What was sequenced was peripheral blood. These receptors came from a man in his forties or fifties who had recovered from COVID-19.

The V gene is TRBV11-3, the J gene TRBJ2-7; the D is unclear. CDR1 and CDR2 (germline): SGHNT, YENEEA. V was trimmed by 3 bases and J by 0 bases, leaving 6 bases between them. The CDR3 sequence is 13 residues long. The CDR3 loop reads CASSFGISYEQYF. The CDR3 DNA follows: TGTGCCAGCAGCTTCGGTATCTCCTACGAGCAGTACTTC.

V usage is TRBV12-3 or TRBV12-4 and J usage is TRBJ2-7; no firm D call. V was cut by 1 base and J by 2 bases, with 6 bases left in between. The CDR3 consists of 13 residues. CDR3 protein: CASSLDSTYEQYF. CDR3 bases: TGTGCCAGCAGTTTAGACAGCACCTACGAGCAGTACTTC.

J is TRBJ2-3 and V is TRBV4-2; TRBD2 matches at 9 bases. From germline, CDR1 is LGHNA and CDR2 YNFKEQ. The CDR3 is 17 amino acids. With 0 bases clipped from V and 5 bases from J, the junction kept 9 bases outside the gene matches. CDR3 region: CASSQDRGGGAEDTQYF. Written as DNA, the CDR3 is TGTGCCAGCAGCCAAGATCGCGGCGGGGGGGCTGAAGATACGCAGTATTTT.